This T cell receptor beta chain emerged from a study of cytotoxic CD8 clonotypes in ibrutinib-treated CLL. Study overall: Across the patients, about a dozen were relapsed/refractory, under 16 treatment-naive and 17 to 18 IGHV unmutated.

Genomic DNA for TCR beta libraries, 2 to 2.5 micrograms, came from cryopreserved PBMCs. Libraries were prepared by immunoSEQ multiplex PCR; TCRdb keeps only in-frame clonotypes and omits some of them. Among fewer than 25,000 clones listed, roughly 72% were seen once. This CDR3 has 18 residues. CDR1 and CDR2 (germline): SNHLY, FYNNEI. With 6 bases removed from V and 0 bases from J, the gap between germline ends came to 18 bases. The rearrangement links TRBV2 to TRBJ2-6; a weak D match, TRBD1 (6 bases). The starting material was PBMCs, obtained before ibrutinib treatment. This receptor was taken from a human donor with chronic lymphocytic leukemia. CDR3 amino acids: CASRQQGSLSSGANVLTF. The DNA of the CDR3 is TGTGCCAGCAGGCAACAGGGTAGTTTAAGCTCTGGGGCCAACGTCCTGACTTTC.